Reported below is one T cell receptor beta chain. Repertoires were generated with immunoSEQ multiplex PCR, while TCRdb's copy carries only in-frame clones and drops some. The table records tens of thousands of clones, about nine tenths of them present only once. The trim removed 4 bases at V and 6 bases at J, leaving 14 bases unmatched. The germline CDR1 and CDR2 sequences are WNHNN and SYGVQD (reference sequence). This CDR3 is built from 19 residues. The entry originates in a study of T cell responses to AZD1222 COVID-19 vaccine. This sequence joins TRBV10-1 and TRBJ2-1, with TRBD2 matching over 14 bases. The sample here was peripheral blood, taken on day 0 of AZD1222 vaccination. The receptor comes from an adult in good health. CDR3 bases: TGCGCCAGCAGTGCGCTACCGGGACTAGCGGGAGATCTGGGCAATGAGCAGTTCTTC. Residues: CASSALPGLAGDLGNEQFF.